Below are 24 T cell receptor beta chains sequenced from a single sample in a study of OX40 agonist ivuxolimab in advanced cancers. Sequencing used immunoSEQ multiplex PCR; TCRdb keeps in-frame clones, though not all of them. The table has 25,000 to 30,000 clones, 75% to 85% seen once. Here the sequenced sample was CD4+ or CD8+ T cells sorted from blood, taken in a trial of the OX40 agonist ivuxolimab. These receptor sequences come from an adult with an advanced solid tumor such as melanoma, head and neck, liver or kidney cancer.

This clone was recorded many times. The chain links TRBV6-1 to TRBJ1-5, with a weak D call TRBD1 (5 bases). This CDR3 region has 14 residues. The V end lost 7 bases, the J end lost 1 base, and 11 bases lay between the germline ends. Germline loops: CDR1 MNHNS, CDR2 SASEGT. The CDR3 nucleotides read TGTGCCAGCAATCCGGGGGGGAGCAATCAGCCCCAGCATTTT. As protein: CASNPGGSNQPQHF.

The chain couples TRBV21-1 to TRBJ2-2; the table's D call of TRBD1 was not tested on the DNA. TRBV21-1 is a pseudogene. The CDR3 covers 16 residues. The CDR3 is CASSDSGTGVTGELFF. Here the CDR3 DNA reads TGTGCCAGCAGCGATTCCGGGACAGGGGTGACCGGGGAGCTGTTTTTT.

A note on this clone: The junction differs from germline at one of its ends, possibly a read error. This chain uses TRBV4-1 with TRBJ2-2; 10 bases are a match to TRBD1. Germline V gene sequence: CDR1 MGHRA, CDR2 YSYEKL. CDR3 length: 15 residues. CDR3 bases: TGCGCCAGCAGCCAAGAGACAGGGGGCTTTATGGGAGCTGTTTTT. This sequence encodes CASSQETGGFMGAVF.

This chain links TRBV6-1 with TRBJ2-2; D gene ambiguous. Trimming removed 3 bases from V and 9 bases from J, with 8 bases in between. The CDR3 loop spans 12 amino acids. Germline V gives CDR1 MNHNS, CDR2 SASEGT. The DNA of the CDR3 is TGTGCCAGCAGTGATTTTAACAGGGAGCTGTTTTTT. Protein: CASSDFNRELFF.

The chain uses TRBV2 and TRBJ2-1; TRBD1 might be the D (5 bases). The CDR3 consists of 15 residues. V was shortened by 3 bases and J by 5 bases, with 14 bases between the two germline ends. Germline CDR1 and CDR2: SNHLY and FYNNEI. Written as DNA, the CDR3 is TGTGCCAGCAGTGAGGGTAGGGCCAGGGACAATGAGCAGTTCTTC. This codes for CASSEGRARDNEQFF.

V usage is TRBV7-2 and J usage is TRBJ2-1; D is unresolved. This CDR3 is built from 14 residues. With 0 bases removed from V and 8 bases from J, the gap between germline ends came to 11 bases. Germline assignment: CDR1 SGHTA and CDR2 FQGNSA. The CDR3 DNA is TGTGCCAGCAGCTTAGCGCGAGCGTCCCATGAGCAGTTCTTC. Its translation: CASSLARASHEQFF.

The rearrangement joins TRBV7-9 to TRBJ2-1, with 9 nucleotides matching TRBD2. The CDR3 sequence is 14 residues long. Germline CDR1 reads SEHNR; CDR2 reads FQNEAQ (reference sequence). J lost 7 bases, V lost 5 bases, and 6 bases had no gene match. DNA for the CDR3: TGTGCCAGCAGCCCCGGGACTAGCTTGAATGAGCAGTTCTTC. It encodes CASSPGTSLNEQFF.

This rearrangement joins TRBV28 to TRBJ1-5, with D possibly TRBD1 on 5 matching bases. Looked up from germline, CDR1 is MDHEN and CDR2 is SYDVKM. Trimming pared 8 bases from V and 5 bases from J, leaving 10 bases between. The CDR3 extends over 12 amino acids. Written as DNA, the CDR3 is TGTGCCAGCGGGCCAGGGTATCAGCCCCAGCATTTT. As protein: CASGPGYQPQHF.

The chain recombines TRBV6-4 with TRBJ2-3; no definite D call. The CDR3 consists of 14 residues. In germline, CDR1 is MRHNA, CDR2 SNTAGT. V was trimmed by 0 bases and J by 5 bases, leaving 9 bases between them. The DNA of the CDR3 is TGTGCCAGCAGTGACTCGAACGGCCGAGATACGCAGTATTTT. This translates into CASSDSNGRDTQYF.

The chain links TRBV5-6 to TRBJ2-7; D is unclear. The CDR3 covers 14 residues. Trimming took off 1 base at V and 3 bases at J, with 11 bases between the two ends. Germline-derived CDR1 and CDR2 are SGHDT and YYEEEE. The CDR3 nucleotides read TGTGCCAGCAGCTTGAGTCGGAGCTACTACGAGCAGTACTTC. This sequence encodes CASSLSRSYYEQYF.

V gene TRBV6-5 combines with J gene TRBJ2-2; D unresolved. With 0 bases removed from V and 2 bases from J, the gap between germline ends came to 10 bases. Germline V lookup: CDR1 MNHEY, CDR2 SVGAGI. CDR3 length: 16 amino acids. The CDR3 DNA reads as TGTGCCAGCAGTTACTCGAATCCCGTAAACACCGGGGAGCTGTTTTTT. This translates into CASSYSNPVNTGELFF.

This rearrangement joins TRBV7-8 to TRBJ2-7; 8 positions match TRBD1. Germline values: CDR1 SGHVS, CDR2 FQNEAQ. V lost 4 bases to trimming and J lost 7 bases; unmatched junction nucleotides: 12. The CDR3 loop spans 15 amino acids. CDR3 coding DNA: TGTGCCAGCAGCTGGGCCCAGACAGGGGTAAATGAGCAGTACTTC. Translation gives CASSWAQTGVNEQYF.

On this clone itself: Its ends do not fully match the called genes, so a read error is possible. The chain employs TRBV30 and TRBJ1-5; weak D call: TRBD1 (6 bases). The CDR3 sequence is 14 residues long. Germline loops: CDR1 GTSNPN, CDR2 SVGIG (reference sequence). As DNA, the CDR3 is TGTGCCGGGAGTGGGGGGGCGGGGGATCAGCCCCAGCATTTT. This sequence encodes CAGSGGAGDQPQHF.

The rearrangement links TRBV27 to TRBJ2-1, with D perhaps matching TRBD2 (7 bases). The germline V gene has CDR1 MNHEY and CDR2 SMNVEV (reference sequence). The CDR3 length is 14 residues. V was cut by 7 bases and J by 4 bases, with 14 bases left in between. The CDR3: CASTYRGGYNEQFF. The DNA of the CDR3 is TGTGCCAGCACCTATAGGGGGGGATACAATGAGCAGTTCTTC.

This clone occurred a few times. The rearrangement uses TRBV9 and TRBJ1-4; D is possibly TRBD1 (6 bases). This CDR3 spans 15 amino acids. V was shortened by 7 bases and J by 7 bases, with 20 bases between the two germline ends. Germline V gene sequence: CDR1 SGDLS, CDR2 YYNGEE. In nucleotides, the CDR3 is TGTGCCAGCTCCAGCGGGGGCAGGGTCGTTGAAAAACTGTTTTTT. This sequence encodes CASSSGGRVVEKLFF.

V usage is TRBV6-5 and J usage is TRBJ2-7; perhaps D is TRBD1 or TRBD2 (5 bases each). This CDR3 is 14 amino acids long. Germline loops: CDR1 MNHEY, CDR2 SVGAGI. Trimming shortened V by 0 bases and J by 4 bases, and 10 bases separated the two germline ends. CDR3 bases: TGTGCCAGCAGTTACTCCTGGGACCCTTACGAGCAGTACTTC. This encodes CASSYSWDPYEQYF.

The rearrangement uses TRBV6-1 and TRBJ2-3, with TRBD1 identical over 9 bases. Germline V gives CDR1 MNHNS, CDR2 SASEGT. V trimming: 4 bases; J trimming: 2 bases; junction bases outside the gene matches: 4. The length of the CDR3 is 15 residues. The CDR3 reads CASSVQGADTDTQYF. The CDR3, as DNA: TGTGCCAGCAGTGTACAGGGGGCTGACACAGATACGCAGTATTTT.

This clone has only one observation. This rearrangement joins TRBV4-2 to TRBJ1-2, with 8 nucleotides matching TRBD1. J lost 1 base, V lost 8 bases, and 6 bases had no gene match. The CDR3 is 14 amino acids. Germline V CDR1 and CDR2: LGHNA, YNFKEQ. The CDR3 region is CASAPGQDNYGYTF. The CDR3 DNA follows: TGTGCCAGCGCACCGGGACAGGATAACTATGGCTACACCTTC.

The chain carries TRBV9 and TRBJ1-6; 8 bases are a match to TRBD1. Trimming at V came to 2 bases and at J to 16 bases, leaving 5 bases not matched to a gene. The CDR3 consists of 12 residues. Germline V gene lookup returns CDR1 SGDLS and CDR2 YYNGEE. The CDR3 DNA reads as TGTGCCAGCAGCGTTGGGACAGGTCGACTCCACTTT. Its translation is CASSVGTGRLHF.

This chain joins TRBV19 and TRBJ2-1; D is uncertain. Trimming left V 2 bases short and J 9 bases short, with 8 bases between. Germline assignment: CDR1 LNHDA and CDR2 SQIVND (reference sequence). This CDR3 region has 12 residues. CDR3 in DNA: TGTGCCAGTAGTATAACGACCGGTGAGCAGTTCTTC. Residues: CASSITTGEQFF.

The rearrangement uses TRBV4-3 and TRBJ2-7; maybe TRBD2 (5 bases). The V gene's germline CDR1 is LGHNA and CDR2 YSLEER. The CDR3 has 16 amino acids. Trimming left V 0 bases short and J 2 bases short, with 14 bases between. CDR3 region: CASSQDIREWAYEQYF. Here the CDR3 DNA reads TGCGCCAGCAGCCAAGATATCCGGGAATGGGCCTACGAGCAGTACTTC.

This clone came up once. CDR3 region: CAISVTGTVYGYTF. CDR3 DNA sequence: TGTGCCATCAGTGTAACCGGGACAGTTTATGGCTACACCTTC. The rearrangement uses TRBV10-3 and TRBJ1-2; 7 nucleotides line up with TRBD1. The V and J ends lost 4 bases and 5 bases, in that order; junction bases with no gene match: 7. Germline lookup yields CDR1 ENHRY and CDR2 SYGVKD. This CDR3 is built from 14 residues.

The gene calls are TRBV29-1 and TRBJ2-3; D call uncertain. Trimming left V 3 bases short and J 6 bases short, with 13 bases between. The germline V gene encodes CDR1 SQVTM and CDR2 ANQGSEA. CDR3 length: 13 amino acids. CDR3 region: CSVERWGVDTQYF. CDR3 nucleotides: TGCAGCGTTGAGAGATGGGGTGTCGATACGCAGTATTTT.

V gene TRBV7-3 combines with J gene TRBJ2-7; 10 bases are a match to TRBD1. V lost 6 bases and J lost 5; bases outside the gene matches: 4. The CDR3 consists of 13 residues. Per the germline V gene, CDR1 is SGHTA and CDR2 is FQGTGA. The DNA of the CDR3 is TGTGCCAGCAGACGTGGACAGGGGGACGAGCAGTACTTC. Protein sequence: CASRRGQGDEQYF.